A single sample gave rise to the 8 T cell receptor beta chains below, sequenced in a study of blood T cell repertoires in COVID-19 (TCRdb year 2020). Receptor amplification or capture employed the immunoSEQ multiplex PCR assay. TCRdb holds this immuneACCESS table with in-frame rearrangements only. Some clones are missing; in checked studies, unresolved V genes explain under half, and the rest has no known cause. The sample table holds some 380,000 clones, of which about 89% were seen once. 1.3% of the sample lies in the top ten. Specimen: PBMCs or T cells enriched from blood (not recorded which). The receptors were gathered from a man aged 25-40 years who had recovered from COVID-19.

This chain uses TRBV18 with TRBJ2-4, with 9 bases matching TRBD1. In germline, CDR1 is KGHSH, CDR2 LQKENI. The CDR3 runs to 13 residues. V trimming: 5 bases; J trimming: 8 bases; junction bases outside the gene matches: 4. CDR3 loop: CASSRDRADIQYF. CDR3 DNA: TGTGCCAGCTCAAGGGACAGGGCGGACATTCAGTACTTC.

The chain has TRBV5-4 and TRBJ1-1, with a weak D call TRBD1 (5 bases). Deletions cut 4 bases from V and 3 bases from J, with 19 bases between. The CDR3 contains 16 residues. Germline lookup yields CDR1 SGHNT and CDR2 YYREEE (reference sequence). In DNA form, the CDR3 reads TGTGCCAGCAGCCCCAAAAGGGGCTCTCGGGACACTGAAGCTTTCTTT. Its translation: CASSPKRGSRDTEAFF.

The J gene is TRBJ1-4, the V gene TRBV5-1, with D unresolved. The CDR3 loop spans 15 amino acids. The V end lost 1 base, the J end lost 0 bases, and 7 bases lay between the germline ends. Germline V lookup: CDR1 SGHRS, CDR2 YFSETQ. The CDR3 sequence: CASSLWTATNEKLFF. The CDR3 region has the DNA TGCGCCAGCAGCTTGTGGACTGCAACTAATGAAAAACTGTTTTTT.

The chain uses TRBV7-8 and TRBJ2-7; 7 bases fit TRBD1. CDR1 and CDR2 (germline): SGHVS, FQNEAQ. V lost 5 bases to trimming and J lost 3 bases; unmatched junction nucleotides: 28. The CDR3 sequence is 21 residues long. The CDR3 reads CASSLKKGRDRGLRFVYEQYF. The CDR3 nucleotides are TGTGCCAGCAGCCTGAAAAAGGGTCGGGACAGAGGTTTGCGTTTTGTCTACGAGCAGTACTTC.

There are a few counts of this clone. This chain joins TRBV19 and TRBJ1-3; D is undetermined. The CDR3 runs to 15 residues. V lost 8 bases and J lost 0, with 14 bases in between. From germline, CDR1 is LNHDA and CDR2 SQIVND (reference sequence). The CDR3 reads CASEAKPYSGNTIYF. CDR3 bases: TGTGCCAGTGAAGCGAAGCCTTACTCTGGAAACACCATATATTTT.

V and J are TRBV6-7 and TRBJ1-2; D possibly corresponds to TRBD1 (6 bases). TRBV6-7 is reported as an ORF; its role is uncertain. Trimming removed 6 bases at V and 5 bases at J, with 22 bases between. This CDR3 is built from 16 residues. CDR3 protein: CASSPPQGRPGYGYTF. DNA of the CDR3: TGTGCCAGCAGCCCACCTCAGGGGCGCCCCGGGTATGGCTACACCTTC.

CDR3 nucleotide sequence: TGTGCCAGCGGGGGGGTCGCCAATAACAATGAGCAGTTCTTC. It encodes CASGGVANNNEQFF. This rearrangement joins TRBV7-9 to TRBJ2-1; 7 nucleotides align to TRBD2. In germline, CDR1 is SEHNR, CDR2 FQNEAQ (reference sequence). This CDR3 spans 14 amino acids. The V and J ends lost 8 bases and 5 bases, in that order; junction bases with no gene match: 9.

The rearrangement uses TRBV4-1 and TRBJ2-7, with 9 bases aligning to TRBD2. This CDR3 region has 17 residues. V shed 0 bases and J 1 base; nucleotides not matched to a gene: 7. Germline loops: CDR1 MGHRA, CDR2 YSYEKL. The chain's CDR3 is CASSQDAGGVASYEQYF. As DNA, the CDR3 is TGCGCCAGCAGCCAAGATGCGGGGGGGGTAGCATCCTACGAGCAGTACTTC.